This TCR beta chain was captured in a study of blood T cell repertoires in COVID-19. Overall study: Samples taken during acute and convalescent COVID-19 were collected in the United States, Italy and Spain.

V lost 7 bases to trimming and J lost 2 bases, with 20 bases between them. The CDR3 has 16 residues. The germline V gene has CDR1 SNHLY and CDR2 FYNNEI. Under the authors' procedure: Amplifying reference gene primers gave estimates of nucleated cell counts. Clones were read by immunoSEQ multiplex PCR, and TCRdb kept only the in-frame ones, dropping some. V and J calls and clone size follow that table, whereas D and trimming were derived from the DNA. The sample carries a few hundred thousand clones, more than 75% recorded once. The TCR originated in a woman aged 25-40 years who had recovered from COVID-19. Sequenced: peripheral blood. The genes are TRBV2 and TRBJ1-2; possible D gene TRBD1, 5 bases. The chain's CDR3 is CASTFPSGMRNYGYTF. In DNA, the CDR3 is TGTGCCAGCACTTTCCCCTCAGGGATGAGGAACTATGGCTACACCTTC.